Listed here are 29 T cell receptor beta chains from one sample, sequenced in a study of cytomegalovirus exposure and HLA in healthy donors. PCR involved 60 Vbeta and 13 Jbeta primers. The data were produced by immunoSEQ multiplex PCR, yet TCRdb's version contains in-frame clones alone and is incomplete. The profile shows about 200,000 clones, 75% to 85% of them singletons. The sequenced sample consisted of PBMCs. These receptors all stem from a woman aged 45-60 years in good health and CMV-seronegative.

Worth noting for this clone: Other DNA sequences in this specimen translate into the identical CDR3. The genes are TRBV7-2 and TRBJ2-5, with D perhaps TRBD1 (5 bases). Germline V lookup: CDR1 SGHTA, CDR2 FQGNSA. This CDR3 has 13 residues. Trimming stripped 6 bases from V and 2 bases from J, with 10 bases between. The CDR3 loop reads CASSPDRQETQYF. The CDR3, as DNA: TGTGCCAGCAGTCCAGACAGACAAGAGACCCAGTACTTC.

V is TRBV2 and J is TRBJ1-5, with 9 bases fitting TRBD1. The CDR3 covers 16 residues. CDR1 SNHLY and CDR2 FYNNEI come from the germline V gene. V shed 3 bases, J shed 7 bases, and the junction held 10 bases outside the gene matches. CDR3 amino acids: CASSDETGGGDQPQHF. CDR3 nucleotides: TGTGCCAGCAGTGATGAGACAGGGGGAGGTGACCAGCCCCAGCATTTT. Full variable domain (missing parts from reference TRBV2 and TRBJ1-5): EPEVTQTPSHQVTQMGQEVILRCVPISNHLYFYWYRQILGQKVEFLVSFYNNEISEKSEIFDDQFSVERPDGSNFTLKIRSTKLEDSAMYFCASSDETGGGDQPQHFGDGTRLSIL.

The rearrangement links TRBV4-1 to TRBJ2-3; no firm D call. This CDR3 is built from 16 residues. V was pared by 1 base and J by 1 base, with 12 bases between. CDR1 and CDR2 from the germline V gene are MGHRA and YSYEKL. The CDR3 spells CASSQVGLTGTDTQYF. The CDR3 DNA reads TGCGCCAGCAGCCAAGTGGGCCTAACAGGCACAGATACGCAGTATTTT.

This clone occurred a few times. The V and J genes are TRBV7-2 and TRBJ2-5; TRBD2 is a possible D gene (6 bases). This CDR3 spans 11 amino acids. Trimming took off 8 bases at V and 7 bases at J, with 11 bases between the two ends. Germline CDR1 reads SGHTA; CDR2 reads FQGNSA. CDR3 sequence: CASRGGRTQYF. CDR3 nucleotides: TGTGCCAGCCGTGGGGGGAGGACCCAGTACTTC. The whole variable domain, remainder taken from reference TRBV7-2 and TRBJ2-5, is GAGVSQSPSNKVTEKGKDVELRCDPISGHTALYWYRQSLGQGLEFLIYFQGNSAPDKSGLPSDRFSAERTGGSVSTLTIQRTQQEDSAVYLCASRGGRTQYFGPGTRLLVL.

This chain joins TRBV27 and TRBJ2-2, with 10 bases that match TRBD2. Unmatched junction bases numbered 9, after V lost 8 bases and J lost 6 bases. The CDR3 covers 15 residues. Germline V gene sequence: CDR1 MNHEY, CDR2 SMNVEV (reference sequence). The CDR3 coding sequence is TGTGCCAGCGGGAAGCGGGAGGGCCCTGCCGGGGAGCTGTTTTTT. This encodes CASGKREGPAGELFF.

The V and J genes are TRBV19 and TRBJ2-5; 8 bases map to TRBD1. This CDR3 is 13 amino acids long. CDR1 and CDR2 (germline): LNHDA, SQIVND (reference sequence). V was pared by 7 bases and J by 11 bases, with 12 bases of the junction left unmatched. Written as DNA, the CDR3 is TGTGCCAGTAACGCTCGACAGGGACAGGAGCAGTACTTC. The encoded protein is CASNARQGQEQYF.

CDR3 nucleotide sequence: TGTGCCAGCAGTTTAGACAGGCGTACAGATACGCAGTATTTT. The encoded protein is CASSLDRRTDTQYF. This chain uses TRBV28 with TRBJ2-3; weak D call: TRBD1 (6 bases). This CDR3 has 14 amino acids. V was cut by 2 bases and J by 3 bases, with 9 bases left in between. Looked up from germline, CDR1 is MDHEN and CDR2 is SYDVKM. The full variable domain, its missing parts supplied by reference TRBV28 and TRBJ2-3, is DVKVTQSSRYLVKRTGEKVFLECVQDMDHENMFWYRQDPGLGLRLIYFSYDVKMKEKGDIPEGYSVSREKKERFSLILESASTNQTSMYLCASSLDRRTDTQYFGPGTRLTVL.

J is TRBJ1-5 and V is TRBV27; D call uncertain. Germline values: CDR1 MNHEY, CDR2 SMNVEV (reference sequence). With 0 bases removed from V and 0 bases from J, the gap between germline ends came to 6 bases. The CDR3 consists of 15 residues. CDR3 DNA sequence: TGTGCCAGCAGTTTATCGAGGGCTAGCAATCAGCCCCAGCATTTT. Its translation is CASSLSRASNQPQHF.

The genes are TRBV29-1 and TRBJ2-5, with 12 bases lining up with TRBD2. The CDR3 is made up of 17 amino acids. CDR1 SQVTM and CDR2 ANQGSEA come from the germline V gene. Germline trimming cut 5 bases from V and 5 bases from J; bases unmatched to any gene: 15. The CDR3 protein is CSVLPPSSGRAGETQYF. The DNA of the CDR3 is TGCAGCGTTCTCCCCCCTTCTAGCGGGAGGGCTGGCGAGACCCAGTACTTC.

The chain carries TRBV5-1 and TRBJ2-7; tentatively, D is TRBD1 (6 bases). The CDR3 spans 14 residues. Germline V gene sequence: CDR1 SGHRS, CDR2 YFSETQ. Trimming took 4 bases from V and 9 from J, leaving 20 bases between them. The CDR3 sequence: CASSPRDTGSAQYF. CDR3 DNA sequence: TGCGCCAGCAGCCCCCGGGACACTGGGAGCGCGCAGTACTTC.

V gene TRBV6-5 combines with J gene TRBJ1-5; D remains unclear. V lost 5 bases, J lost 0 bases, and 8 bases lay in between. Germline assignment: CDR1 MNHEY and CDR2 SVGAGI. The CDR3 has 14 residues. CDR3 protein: CASSKQNSNQPQHF. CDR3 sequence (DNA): TGTGCCAGCAGTAAACAAAATAGCAATCAGCCCCAGCATTTT.

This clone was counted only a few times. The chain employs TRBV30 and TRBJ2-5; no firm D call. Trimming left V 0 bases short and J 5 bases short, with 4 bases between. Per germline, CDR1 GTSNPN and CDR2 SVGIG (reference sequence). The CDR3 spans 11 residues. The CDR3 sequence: CAWSVRETQYF. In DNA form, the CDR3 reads TGTGCCTGGAGTGTACGGGAGACCCAGTACTTC.

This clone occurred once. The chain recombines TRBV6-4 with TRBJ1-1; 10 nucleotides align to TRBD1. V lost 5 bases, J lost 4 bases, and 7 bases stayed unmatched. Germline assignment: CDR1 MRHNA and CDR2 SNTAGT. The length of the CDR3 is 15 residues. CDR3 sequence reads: CASSPGTGEGTEAFF. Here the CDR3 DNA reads TGTGCCAGCAGTCCCGGGACAGGGGAGGGCACTGAAGCTTTCTTT.

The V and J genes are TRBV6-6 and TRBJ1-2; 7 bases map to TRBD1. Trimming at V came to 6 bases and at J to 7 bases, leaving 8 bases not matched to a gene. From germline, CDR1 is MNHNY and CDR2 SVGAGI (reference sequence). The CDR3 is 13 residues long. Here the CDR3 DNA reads TGTGCCAGCAGCTTTGACAGGGTCCGTGGCTACACCTTC. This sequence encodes CASSFDRVRGYTF.

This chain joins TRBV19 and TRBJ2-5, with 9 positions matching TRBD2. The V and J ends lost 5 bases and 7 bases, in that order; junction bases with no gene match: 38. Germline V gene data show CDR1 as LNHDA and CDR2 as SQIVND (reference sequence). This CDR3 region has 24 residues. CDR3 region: CASSLQGRLAGTRENQPRRGTQYF. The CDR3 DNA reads TGTGCCAGTAGTCTACAGGGGCGGCTAGCGGGGACGAGGGAGAATCAGCCCCGAAGAGGGACCCAGTACTTC.

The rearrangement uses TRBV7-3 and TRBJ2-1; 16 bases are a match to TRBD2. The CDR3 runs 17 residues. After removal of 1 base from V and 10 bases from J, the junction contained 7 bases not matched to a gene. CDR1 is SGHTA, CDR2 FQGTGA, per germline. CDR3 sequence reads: CASSLIPGTSGRGEQFF. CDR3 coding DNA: TGTGCCAGCAGCTTAATCCCCGGGACTAGCGGGAGGGGAGAGCAGTTCTTC.

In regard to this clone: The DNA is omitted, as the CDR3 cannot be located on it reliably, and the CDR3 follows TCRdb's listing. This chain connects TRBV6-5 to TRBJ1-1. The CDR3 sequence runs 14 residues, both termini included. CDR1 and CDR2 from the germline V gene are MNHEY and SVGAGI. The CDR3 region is CASTSEESNTEAFF.

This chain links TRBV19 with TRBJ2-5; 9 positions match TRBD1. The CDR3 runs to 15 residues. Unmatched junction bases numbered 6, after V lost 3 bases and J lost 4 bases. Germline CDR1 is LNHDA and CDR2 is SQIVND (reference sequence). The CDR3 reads CASSIAQGARETQYF. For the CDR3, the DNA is TGTGCCAGTAGTATCGCACAGGGGGCTAGAGAGACCCAGTACTTC. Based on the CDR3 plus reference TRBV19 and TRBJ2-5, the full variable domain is DGGITQSPKYLFRKEGQNVTLSCEQNLNHDAMYWYRQDPGQGLRLIYYSQIVNDFQKGDIAEGYSVSREKKESFPLTVTSAQKNPTAFYLCASSIAQGARETQYFGPGTRLLVL.

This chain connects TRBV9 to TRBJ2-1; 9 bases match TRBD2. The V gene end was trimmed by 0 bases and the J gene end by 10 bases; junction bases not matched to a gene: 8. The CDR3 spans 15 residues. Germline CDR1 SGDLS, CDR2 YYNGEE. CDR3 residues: CASSVAATSGLEQFF. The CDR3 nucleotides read TGTGCCAGCAGCGTAGCAGCGACTAGCGGCTTAGAGCAGTTCTTC.

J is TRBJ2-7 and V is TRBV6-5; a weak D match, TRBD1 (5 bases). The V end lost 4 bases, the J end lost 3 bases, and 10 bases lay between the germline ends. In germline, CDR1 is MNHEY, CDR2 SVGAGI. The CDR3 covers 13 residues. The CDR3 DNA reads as TGTGCCAGCAGTTTATCCGACAGCTACGAGCAGTACTTC. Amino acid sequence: CASSLSDSYEQYF.

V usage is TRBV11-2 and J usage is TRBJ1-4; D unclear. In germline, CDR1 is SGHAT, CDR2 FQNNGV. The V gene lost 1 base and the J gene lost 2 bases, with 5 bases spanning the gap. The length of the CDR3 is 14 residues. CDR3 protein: CASSLGLTNEKLFF. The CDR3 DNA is TGTGCCAGCAGCTTAGGTCTGACTAATGAAAAACTGTTTTTT.

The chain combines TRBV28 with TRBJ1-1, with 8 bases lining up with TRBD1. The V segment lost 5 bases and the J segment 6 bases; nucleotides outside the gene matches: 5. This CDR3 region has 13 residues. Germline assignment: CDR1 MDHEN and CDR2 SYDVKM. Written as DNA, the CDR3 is TGTGCCAGCAGTCCCCCGGACAGGGCTGAAGCTTTCTTT. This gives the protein CASSPPDRAEAFF. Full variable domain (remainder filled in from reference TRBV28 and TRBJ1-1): DVKVTQSSRYLVKRTGEKVFLECVQDMDHENMFWYRQDPGLGLRLIYFSYDVKMKEKGDIPEGYSVSREKKERFSLILESASTNQTSMYLCASSPPDRAEAFFGQGTRLTVV.

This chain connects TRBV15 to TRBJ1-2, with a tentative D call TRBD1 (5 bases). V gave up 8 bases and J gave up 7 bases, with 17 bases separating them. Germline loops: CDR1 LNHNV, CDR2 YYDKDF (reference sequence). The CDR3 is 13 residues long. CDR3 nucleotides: TGTGCCACCGGACCAAACAGGTTACTTGGCTACACCTTC. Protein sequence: CATGPNRLLGYTF.

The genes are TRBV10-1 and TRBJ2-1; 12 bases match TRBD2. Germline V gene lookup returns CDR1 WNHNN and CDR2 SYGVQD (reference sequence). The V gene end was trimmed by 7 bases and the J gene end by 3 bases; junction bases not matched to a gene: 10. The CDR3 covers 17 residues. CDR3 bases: TGCGCCAGCACCGCCGTTAGGACTAGCGGGAACTACAATGAGCAGTTCTTC. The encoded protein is CASTAVRTSGNYNEQFF.

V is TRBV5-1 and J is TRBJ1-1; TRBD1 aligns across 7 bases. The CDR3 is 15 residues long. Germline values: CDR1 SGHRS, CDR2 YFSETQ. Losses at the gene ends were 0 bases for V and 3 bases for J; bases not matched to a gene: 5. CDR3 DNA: TGCGCCAGCAGCTTGGCAACAGGGGCCTACACTGAAGCTTTCTTT. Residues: CASSLATGAYTEAFF.

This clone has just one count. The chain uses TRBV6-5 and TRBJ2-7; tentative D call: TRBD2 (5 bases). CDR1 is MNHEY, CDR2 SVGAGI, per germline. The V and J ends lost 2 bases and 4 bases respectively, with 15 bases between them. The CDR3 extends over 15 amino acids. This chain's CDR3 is CASSYRTGGRYEQYF. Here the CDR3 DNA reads TGTGCCAGCAGTTACAGAACCGGTGGGAGATACGAGCAGTACTTC.

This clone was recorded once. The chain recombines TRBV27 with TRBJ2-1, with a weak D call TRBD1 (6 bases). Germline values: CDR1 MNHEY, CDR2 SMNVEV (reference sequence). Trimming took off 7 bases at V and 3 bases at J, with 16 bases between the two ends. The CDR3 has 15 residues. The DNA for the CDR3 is TGTGCCAGCACCCTGAGGGGGAGTCACTACAATGAGCAGTTCTTC. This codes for CASTLRGSHYNEQFF.

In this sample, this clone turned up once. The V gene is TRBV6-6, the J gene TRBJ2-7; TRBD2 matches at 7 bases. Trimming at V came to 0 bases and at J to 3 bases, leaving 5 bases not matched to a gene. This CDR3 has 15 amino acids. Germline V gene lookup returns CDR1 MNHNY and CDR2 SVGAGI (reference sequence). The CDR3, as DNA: TGTGCCAGCAGTTACTCACCTAGCGGAAACTACGAGCAGTACTTC. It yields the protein CASSYSPSGNYEQYF.

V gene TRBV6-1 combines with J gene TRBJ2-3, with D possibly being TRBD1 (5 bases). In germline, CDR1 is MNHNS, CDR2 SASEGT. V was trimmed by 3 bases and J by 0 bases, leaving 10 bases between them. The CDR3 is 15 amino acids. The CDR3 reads CASSDVRVSTDTQYF. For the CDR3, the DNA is TGTGCCAGCAGTGATGTCAGGGTTAGCACAGATACGCAGTATTTT.